The 5 T cell receptor beta chains listed next were all sequenced from one sample in a study of blood T cells in healthy people across ages. Combining a sample-barcoded 5' primer with a J-beta primer mix, a second PCR ran for roughly 7 to 12 cycles. TCRdb reprocessed the 5' RACE reads via MiXCR and lists one record per CDR3 protein. The sample consists of 920,000 or so distinct CDR3 sequences, around 45% of them appearing once. Sample: blood. The receptors derive from a woman aged 55-69 years in good health.

This clonotype was seen only once. The rearrangement links TRBV2 to TRBJ2-5, with 9 positions matching TRBD2. Germline-derived CDR1 and CDR2 are SNHLY and FYNNEI. V lost 5 bases, J lost 11 bases, and 15 bases stayed unmatched. This CDR3 contains 15 residues. The CDR3 DNA reads as TGTGCCAGCAGTAAGGCTAGCGGGAATGTCAATGAGCAGTACTTC. This codes for CASSKASGNVNEQYF.

This clonotype was picked up a small number of times. The rearrangement links TRBV20-1 to TRBJ2-1, with D possibly TRBD2 on 5 matching bases. CDR1 and CDR2 (germline): DFQATT, SNEGSKA (reference sequence). Trimming left V 6 bases short and J 4 bases short, with 19 bases between. The CDR3 totals 15 residues. For the CDR3, the DNA is TGCAGTGCCTTCGAAAGCCGGGGTTCTTACAATGAGCAGTTCTTC. Encoded protein: CSAFESRGSYNEQFF.

The J gene is TRBJ1-4, the V gene TRBV20-1, with a weak D call TRBD1 (6 bases). CDR1 is DFQATT and CDR2 is SNEGSKA in the germline V gene (reference sequence). The length of the CDR3 is 12 residues. The CDR3 nucleotides are TGCAGCGTAAACAGGGCTAATGAAAAACTGTTTTTT. Its translation is CSVNRANEKLFF.

This clonotype was seen repeatedly, ten times or more. The rearrangement uses TRBV12-3 or TRBV12-4 and TRBJ2-7, with D tentatively TRBD2 (7 bases). The CDR3 extends over 12 amino acids. Between the trimmed V and J ends, which lost 4 bases and 7 bases, there was a span of 11 bases. CDR3 amino acids: CASSYREGEQYF. The CDR3 nucleotides are TGTGCCAGCAGTTACAGGGAGGGAGAGCAGTACTTC.

The sample holds one count of this clonotype. The chain joins TRBV13 to TRBJ2-7, with D possibly being TRBD1 (6 bases). V lost 5 bases and J lost 10, with 21 bases in between. The CDR3 is made up of 14 amino acids. Germline V lookup: CDR1 PRHDT, CDR2 FYEKMQ (reference sequence). In DNA form, the CDR3 reads TGTGCCAGCAGCGCGAGAGGGGGTCCAGAGGCCCAGTACTTC. The encoded protein is CASSARGGPEAQYF.